This T cell receptor (beta chain) originates from a study of T cell changes during pregnancy in multiple sclerosis. The V gene's germline CDR1 is MNHEY and CDR2 SMNVEV (reference sequence). The CDR3 is 15 amino acids. After removal of 6 bases from V and 5 bases from J, the junction contained 4 bases not matched to a gene. Method: immunoSEQ multiplex PCR; TCRdb's copy keeps in-frame clones and lacks some. The sample lists just over 80,000 clones; roughly 95% were seen once. Sequences were derived from peripheral blood, sampled in the second trimester of pregnancy. This TCR derives from a female donor with multiple sclerosis, enrolled in a pregnancy study. The chain couples TRBV27 to TRBJ2-1, with 13 bases that match TRBD2. This CDR3 is CASRSGLAGDNEQFF. DNA of the CDR3: TGTGCCAGCAGATCTGGACTAGCGGGGGACAATGAGCAGTTCTTC.